The 11 T cell receptor beta chains given below trace back to one sample, sequenced in a study of CD8+ T cells in alopecia areata. Sequencing relied on a cDNA template that was reverse transcribed from extracted RNA. Sequenced by immunoSEQ multiplex PCR; TCRdb stores in-frame clones only, minus some. The sample yields roughly 180,000 clones, less than 70% seen once. The treatment here: oral pan-JAK inhibitor, 5-10 mg twice daily. The starting material was CD8+ T cells sorted from blood, obtained at week 24, from a patient treated with tofacitinib. The origin of the receptors is a human donor with alopecia areata.

This clone turned up a few times. The same CDR3 is also encoded by other DNA sequences in this sample. This chain links TRBV5-6 with TRBJ1-5, with no clear D. CDR3 length: 12 residues. CDR1 is SGHDT, CDR2 YYEEEE, per germline. The V and J ends lost 0 bases and 7 bases respectively, with 5 bases between them. As DNA, the CDR3 is TGTGCCAGCAGCTTGGTGGGACAGCCCCAGCATTTT. Amino acids: CASSLVGQPQHF. The full variable domain, with the rest looked up from reference TRBV5-6 and TRBJ1-5, is DAGVTQSPTHLIKTRGQQVTLRCSPKSGHDTVSWYQQALGQGPQFIFQYYEEEERQRGNFPDRFSGHQFPNYSSELNVNALLLGDSALYLCASSLVGQPQHFGDGTRLSIL.

This clone was picked up a small number of times. The chain combines TRBV15 with TRBJ2-5, with a weak D call TRBD1 (5 bases). Looked up from germline, CDR1 is LNHNV and CDR2 is YYDKDF (reference sequence). The CDR3 is made up of 18 amino acids. The germline V and J ends were trimmed by 7 bases and 6 bases, with 30 bases remaining between them. CDR3 DNA: TGTGCCACCAATGGACCGCCGACCGAGACAGTGGGTCGGAAGACCCAGTACTTC. It encodes CATNGPPTETVGRKTQYF. The full variable domain, rest sourced from reference TRBV15 and TRBJ2-5, is DAMVIQNPRYQVTQFGKPVTLSCSQTLNHNVMYWYQQKSSQAPKLLFHYYDKDFNNEADTPDNFQSRRPNTSFCFLDIRSPGLGDTAMYLCATNGPPTETVGRKTQYFGPGTRLLVL.

In nucleotides, the CDR3 is TGTGCCAGCAGCCCCTGGGACAGGGCTAACAATGAGCAGTTCTTC. Its translation: CASSPWDRANNEQFF. The chain combines TRBV9 with TRBJ2-1; 9 bases are a match to TRBD1. Germline V gene sequence: CDR1 SGDLS, CDR2 YYNGEE. The CDR3 is made up of 15 amino acids. V was clipped by 4 bases and J by 5 bases; unmatched bases: 7.

The chain has TRBV27 and TRBJ2-3; tentatively, D is TRBD1 (6 bases). The CDR3 consists of 14 residues. The V end was cut by 7 bases, the J end by 2 bases, with 13 bases between. CDR1 is MNHEY and CDR2 is SMNVEV in the germline V gene (reference sequence). Written as DNA, the CDR3 is TGTGCCAGCACCCTGAGGGGGTTCACAGATACGCAGTATTTT. Translation: CASTLRGFTDTQYF.

V usage is TRBV7-2 and J usage is TRBJ1-2; D unresolved. This CDR3 is 17 amino acids long. CDR1 and CDR2 from the germline V gene are SGHTA and FQGNSA. The germline V and J ends were trimmed by 0 bases and 1 base, with 15 bases remaining between them. CDR3 in DNA: TGTGCCAGCAGCTTAGCGCGGAGCGATACTATTAACTATGGCTACACCTTC. Translating gives CASSLARSDTINYGYTF.

The rearrangement joins TRBV6-5 to TRBJ2-1, with D uncertain. The CDR3 sequence is 14 residues long. V lost 4 bases and J lost 8, with 15 bases in between. The V gene's germline CDR1 is MNHEY and CDR2 SVGAGI. This CDR3 reads CASSSGPGPDEQFF. The DNA for the CDR3 is TGTGCCAGCAGTTCGGGTCCGGGCCCCGATGAGCAGTTCTTC.

This clone was observed a handful of times. The chain couples TRBV10-3 to TRBJ1-1, with unresolved D. The V and J ends lost 2 bases and 0 bases respectively, with 7 bases between them. The CDR3 spans 14 residues. Germline V gene lookup returns CDR1 ENHRY and CDR2 SYGVKD. The CDR3: CAISEAGMNTEAFF. CDR3 DNA sequence: TGTGCCATCAGTGAGGCCGGTATGAACACTGAAGCTTTCTTT.

This clone was counted a few times. The chain employs TRBV4-3 and TRBJ2-5; D possibly corresponds to TRBD2 (5 bases). The CDR3 loop spans 15 amino acids. Deletions cut 0 bases from V and 5 bases from J, with 13 bases between. CDR1 and CDR2 from the germline V gene are LGHNA and YSLEER. The CDR3 reads CASSQDTGIAETQYF. Here the CDR3 DNA reads TGCGCCAGCAGCCAAGATACGGGGATTGCGGAGACCCAGTACTTC.

The V gene is TRBV30, the J gene TRBJ2-7, with a weak D call TRBD2 (6 bases). This CDR3 region has 13 residues. Between the trimmed V and J ends, which lost 0 bases and 5 bases, there was a span of 11 bases. Looked up from germline, CDR1 is GTSNPN and CDR2 is SVGIG (reference sequence). The CDR3 here is CAWSVAASDEQYF. The CDR3 DNA follows: TGTGCCTGGAGTGTAGCGGCTAGCGACGAGCAGTACTTC.

This clone was counted a few times. Other DNA sequences of this sample code for an identical CDR3. This chain uses TRBV11-2 with TRBJ2-7; 8 positions agree with TRBD1. The CDR3 consists of 14 residues. Germline CDR1 SGHAT, CDR2 FQNNGV. V lost 5 bases to trimming and J lost 2 bases; unmatched junction nucleotides: 5. CDR3 amino acids: CASSPGTGAYEQYF. CDR3 nucleotide sequence: TGTGCCAGCAGCCCCGGGACAGGAGCCTACGAGCAGTACTTC.

The chain uses TRBV27 and TRBJ1-2; 7 bases map to TRBD1. V shed 5 bases, J shed 4 bases, and the junction held 4 bases outside the gene matches. The CDR3 runs 13 residues. Germline V gene lookup returns CDR1 MNHEY and CDR2 SMNVEV (reference sequence). CDR3 coding DNA: TGTGCCAGCAGTAGGGACAGTTCCTATGGCTACACCTTC. Its translation: CASSRDSSYGYTF.